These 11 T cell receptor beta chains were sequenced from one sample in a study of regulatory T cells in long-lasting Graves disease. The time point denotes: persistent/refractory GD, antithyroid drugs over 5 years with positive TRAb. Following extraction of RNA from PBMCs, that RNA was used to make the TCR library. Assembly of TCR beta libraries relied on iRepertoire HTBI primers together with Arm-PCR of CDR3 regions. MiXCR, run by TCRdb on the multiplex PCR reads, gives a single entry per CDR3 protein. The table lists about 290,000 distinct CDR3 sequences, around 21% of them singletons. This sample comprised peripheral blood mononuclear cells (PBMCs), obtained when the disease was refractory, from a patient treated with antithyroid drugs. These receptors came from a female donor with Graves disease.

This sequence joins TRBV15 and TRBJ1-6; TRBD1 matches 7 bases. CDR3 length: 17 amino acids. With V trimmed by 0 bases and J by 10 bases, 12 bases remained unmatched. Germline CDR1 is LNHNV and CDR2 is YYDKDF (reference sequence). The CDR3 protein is CATSREGVWQGDSPLHF. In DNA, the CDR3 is TGTGCCACCAGCAGAGAGGGGGTTTGGCAGGGGGACTCACCCCTCCACTTT.

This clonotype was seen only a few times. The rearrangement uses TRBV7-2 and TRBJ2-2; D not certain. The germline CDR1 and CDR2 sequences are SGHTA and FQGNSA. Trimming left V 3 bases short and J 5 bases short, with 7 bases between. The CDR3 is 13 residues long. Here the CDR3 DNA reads TGTGCCAGCAGCTTTATCGGTACCGGGGAGCTGTTTTTT. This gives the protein CASSFIGTGELFF. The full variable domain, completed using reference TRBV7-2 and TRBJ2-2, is GAGVSQSPSNKVTEKGKDVELRCDPISGHTALYWYRQSLGQGLEFLIYFQGNSAPDKSGLPSDRFSAERTGGSVSTLTIQRTQQEDSAVYLCASSFIGTGELFFGEGSRLTVL.

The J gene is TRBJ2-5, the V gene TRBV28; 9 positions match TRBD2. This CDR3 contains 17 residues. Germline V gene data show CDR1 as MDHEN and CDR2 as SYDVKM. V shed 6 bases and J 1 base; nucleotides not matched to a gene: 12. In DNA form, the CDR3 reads TGTGCCAGCAGGGGGGTGAGCGGGGGGAGCTTCCAAGAGACCCAGTACTTC. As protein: CASRGVSGGSFQETQYF.

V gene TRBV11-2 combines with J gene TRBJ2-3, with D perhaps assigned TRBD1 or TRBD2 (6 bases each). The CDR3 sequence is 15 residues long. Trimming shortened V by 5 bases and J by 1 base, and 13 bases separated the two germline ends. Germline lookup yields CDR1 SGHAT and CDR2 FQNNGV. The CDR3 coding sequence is TGTGCCAGCAGCCGGACTGGGGGGCGCACAGATACGCAGTATTTT. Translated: CASSRTGGRTDTQYF. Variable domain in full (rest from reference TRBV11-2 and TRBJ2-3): EAGVAQSPRYKIIEKRQSVAFWCNPISGHATLYWYQQILGQGPKLLIQFQNNGVVDDSQLPKDRFSAERLKGVDSTLKIQPAKLEDSAVYLCASSRTGGRTDTQYFGPGTRLTVL.

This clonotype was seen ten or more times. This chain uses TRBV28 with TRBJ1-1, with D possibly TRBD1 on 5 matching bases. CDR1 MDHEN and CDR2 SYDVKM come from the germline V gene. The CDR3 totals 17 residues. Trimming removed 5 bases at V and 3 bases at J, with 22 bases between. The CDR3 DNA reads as TGTGCCAGCAGTCCGGTTGGGGGTTTGTCGTTGGACACTGAAGCTTTCTTT. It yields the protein CASSPVGGLSLDTEAFF.

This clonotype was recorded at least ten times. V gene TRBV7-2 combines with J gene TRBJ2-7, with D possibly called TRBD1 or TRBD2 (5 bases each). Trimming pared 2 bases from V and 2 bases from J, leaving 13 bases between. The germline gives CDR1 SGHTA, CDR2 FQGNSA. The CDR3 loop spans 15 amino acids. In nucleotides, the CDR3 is TGTGCCAGCAGCTTATGGGGGAGCACAACCTACGAGCAGTACTTC. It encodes CASSLWGSTTYEQYF.

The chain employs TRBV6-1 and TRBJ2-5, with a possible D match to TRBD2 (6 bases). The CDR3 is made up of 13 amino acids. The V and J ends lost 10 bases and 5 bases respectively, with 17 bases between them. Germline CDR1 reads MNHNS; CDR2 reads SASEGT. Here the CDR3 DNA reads TGTGCCACATCGAGACTAGTCGAGGAGACCCAGTACTTC. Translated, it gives CATSRLVEETQYF.

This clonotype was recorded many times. DNA of the CDR3: TGTGCCAGCAGAAGACTAGCGGGAGGATCCTACGAGCAGTACTTC. Protein product: CASRRLAGGSYEQYF. The V gene is TRBV27, the J gene TRBJ2-7; 13 bases align to TRBD2. This CDR3 is 15 amino acids long. With V trimmed by 6 bases and J by 1 base, 3 bases remained unmatched. Germline V gives CDR1 MNHEY, CDR2 SMNVEV (reference sequence).

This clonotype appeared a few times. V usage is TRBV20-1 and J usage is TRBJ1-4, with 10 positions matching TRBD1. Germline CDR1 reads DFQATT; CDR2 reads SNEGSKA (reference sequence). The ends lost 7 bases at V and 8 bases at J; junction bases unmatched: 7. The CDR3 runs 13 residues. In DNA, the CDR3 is TGCAGTGTGGCGGGACAGGGGAACGAAAAACTGTTTTTT. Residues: CSVAGQGNEKLFF.

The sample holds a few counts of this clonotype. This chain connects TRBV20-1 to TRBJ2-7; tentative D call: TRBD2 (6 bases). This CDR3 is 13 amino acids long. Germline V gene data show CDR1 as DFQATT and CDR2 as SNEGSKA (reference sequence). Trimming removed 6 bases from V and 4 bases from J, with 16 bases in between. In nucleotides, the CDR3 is TGCAGTGCCCCAATTGGAGGGATTTACGAGCAGTACTTC. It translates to CSAPIGGIYEQYF.

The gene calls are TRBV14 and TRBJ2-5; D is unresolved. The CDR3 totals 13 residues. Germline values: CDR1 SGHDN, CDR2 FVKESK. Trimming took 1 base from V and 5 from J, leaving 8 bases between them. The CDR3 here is CASSQVALETQYF. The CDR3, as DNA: TGTGCCAGCAGCCAAGTCGCGTTGGAGACCCAGTACTTC. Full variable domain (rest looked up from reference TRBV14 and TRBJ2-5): EAGVTQFPSHSVIEKGQTVTLRCDPISGHDNLYWYRRVMGKEIKFLLHFVKESKQDESGMPNNRFLAERTGGTYSTLKVQPAELEDSGVYFCASSQVALETQYFGPGTRLLVL.